This entry is about one TCR beta chain. There is no known antigen for this receptor. No qualities accompany the bases; no much larger clone lies one base away. Participants in the prospective study were aged roughly 18 to 100 years, lived in under 30 United States geographic areas, and enrolled through a virtual design. To assign participants to cohorts, the prospective study relied on clinical history that participants themselves reported in a screening survey and a study questionnaire. In the prospective study, mobile phlebotomists collected whole blood, serum and a nasopharyngeal or oropharyngeal swab from each participant. Over a roughly 2-month period, participants in the prospective study had the option of providing additional blood draws and questionnaires. Prospective study blood samples were shipped either frozen or at room temperature before DNA extraction. The immunoSEQ Assay, a bias-controlled multiplex PCR, was used to amplify TCRbeta CDR3 regions from genomic DNA. On the authors' methods: Within the assay, amplification of reference gene primers was used to estimate how many nucleated cells each sample contained. Sequence reads were collapsed and filtered to measure the absolute abundance of every unique TCRbeta CDR3 rearrangement. For each sample, productive Simpson clonality was calculated as the square root of Simpson's diversity index over productive rearrangements. The source is immuneACCESS, and TCRdb retained only in-frame sequences with V and J called. Part of the clones is not carried over; for the studies checked, unresolved V genes explain less than half of this, and the remainder is unexplained. The V and J calls and clone size come from that table; D and trimming were worked out from the DNA. The sample table holds 180,000 or so clones, of which 83% were seen once. Of the sample, about 3.6% is held by the ten largest clones.

Taken from cysteine to phenylalanine, the CDR3 has 11 residues. Of all the DNA, just the CDR3 is kept, 33 bases in frame from base 1. At the junction V is shortened by 5 bases and J by 7 bases, with 6 bases in between. The germline V gene encodes CDR1 SEHNR and CDR2 FQNEAQ (reference sequence). This specimen comes from a study of blood T cell repertoires in COVID-19 (TCRdb year 2020). In terms of the full investigation: Collaborator samples came from the United States, Italy and Spain and covered acute and convalescent phases of COVID-19. The material from the prospective study consisted of cDNA or gDNA derived from T cells, B-cell-depleted T cells, or PBMCs. The dataset comprised deeply sampled blood TCRbeta repertoires from subjects exposed to, actively infected with, or recovered from COVID-19. A freely available public database, intended as a resource for researchers studying the immune response to SARS-CoV-2, is where the repertoires were released. The samples were drawn from two sources: the first 160 participants of the ongoing ImmuneRACE study, and 1,000 to 1,500 subjects contributed by 6 global collaborators. The sample metadata nearly always contained a de-identified subject ID, COVID-19 status, age in years and sex. Where available, HLA class I and class II types were obtained from metadata supplied by the sample provider rather than from assay-based typing. General conclusions and limits of the study: Clinical and demographic metadata were provided uncurated, with the amount varying by source and participant.

Sequenced input: PBMCs or T cells enriched from blood (not recorded which). The sequence joins TRBV7-9 to TRBJ2-4; the D gene is not confidently resolved. This receptor was taken from a woman between 45 and 65 years old in a cohort exposed to, infected with or recovered from COVID-19 (not recorded which). CDR3 sequence: CASSPENIQYF. The sequence in DNA is TGTGCCAGCAGCCCGGAGAACATTCAGTACTTC.